One sample yielded the 4 T cell receptor beta chains listed below, sequenced in a study of beta chain features in type 1 diabetes. Regarding the study as a whole: Among patients with Type 1 diabetes, TCRB CDR3s were moderately but significantly shorter in every one of the four CD4+ subsets.

No antigen has been assigned to these receptors. Every bit of the isolated RNA underwent reverse transcription, so sequencing read expressed TCRB transcripts. Using immunoSEQ multiplex PCR, the repertoire was profiled, and TCRdb retains in-frame clones only, with some absent. The sample has about 280,000 clones; approximately 16% are singletons. Sequencing was carried out using naive CD4+ T cells from blood. The origin of the receptors is a man between 18 and 29 years old with type 1 diabetes.

The V call is TRBV9, the J call TRBJ2-1; no definite D call. Germline CDR1 is SGDLS and CDR2 is YYNGEE. Trimming took 0 bases from V and 4 from J, leaving 8 bases between them. The CDR3 covers 14 residues. The CDR3 here is CASSVVTLYNEQFF. DNA for the CDR3: TGTGCCAGCAGCGTAGTAACATTGTACAATGAGCAGTTCTTC.

In this sample, this clone turned up a few times. The chain has TRBV7-2 and TRBJ2-2; D is possibly TRBD2 (6 bases). The germline V gene has CDR1 SGHTA and CDR2 FQGNSA. The CDR3 loop spans 15 amino acids. V lost 5 bases and J lost 5, with 15 bases in between. CDR3 DNA sequence: TGTGCCAGCAGCCCCCGGCGGGGAGGAACCGGGGAGCTGTTTTTT. Translating gives CASSPRRGGTGELFF.

This clone has a handful of counts. The rearrangement uses TRBV18 and TRBJ2-3; possibly TRBD1 for D (5 bases). The V and J ends lost 2 bases and 2 bases respectively, with 14 bases between them. Germline values: CDR1 KGHSH, CDR2 LQKENI. The CDR3 covers 16 residues. Here the CDR3 DNA reads TGTGCCAGCTCACCAGCCGCGACAGTATTCACAGATACGCAGTATTTT. Translated, it gives CASSPAATVFTDTQYF.

This clone was detected a few times. The genes are TRBV6-1 and TRBJ2-7; 9 nucleotides match TRBD2. Trimming removed 7 bases from V and 2 bases from J; junction bases left unmatched: 9. The CDR3 is 15 amino acids. Germline-derived CDR1 and CDR2 are MNHNS and SASEGT. The CDR3 is CASTSRASGTYEQYF. The CDR3, as DNA: TGTGCCAGCACCAGCCGGGCTAGCGGGACCTACGAGCAGTACTTC.